The sequence of this T cell receptor beta chain was determined in a study of T cells in Graves' hyperthyroidism and ophthalmopathy. This CDR3 is built from 14 residues. Per germline, CDR1 LNHDA and CDR2 SQIVND (reference sequence). Trimming took 4 bases from V and 0 from J; bases not matched to a gene: 2. RNA transcripts served as the template for amplifying TCR beta CDR3 regions. The HTBI primer set was used in a first-round RT-PCR of the TCR CDR3. TCRdb independently ran MiXCR on the multiplex PCR reads; one entry per CDR3 protein. The sample has a few hundred thousand distinct CDR3 sequences; 15% to 20% are singletons.

This receptor was obtained from a woman in her fifties or sixties with Graves' hyperthyroidism. Sequenced input: blood. The chain is built from TRBV19 and TRBJ1-1, with 7 bases matching TRBD1. Here the CDR3 DNA reads TGTGCCAGTAGTAACAGGGGCTTGAACACTGAAGCTTTCTTT. Its translation is CASSNRGLNTEAFF.